The 21 T cell receptor beta chains in this list originate from one sample, sequenced in a study of beta chain features in type 1 diabetes. Expressed TCRB transcripts were sequenced after all isolated RNA was converted to cDNA. Clones were read by immunoSEQ multiplex PCR, and TCRdb kept only the in-frame ones, dropping some. The data contain hundreds of thousands of clones, about 29% of them seen just once; the ten biggest clones take up about 0.065%. Sample: naive CD4+ T cells from blood. The receptors originated from a man aged 18 to 29 in good health.

The V and J genes are TRBV30 and TRBJ1-1, with D possibly TRBD1 on 6 matching bases. The CDR3 runs to 15 residues. Germline values: CDR1 GTSNPN, CDR2 SVGIG (reference sequence). V dropped 2 bases and J dropped 3 bases, with 16 bases sitting between them. The CDR3 loop is CAWSTYRDGYTEAFF. The CDR3 nucleotides read TGTGCCTGGAGTACATACAGGGACGGGTACACTGAAGCTTTCTTT.

V is TRBV29-1 and J is TRBJ2-5; TRBD1 matches 7 bases. Trimming removed 2 bases from V and 2 bases from J; junction bases left unmatched: 14. Germline V gene sequence: CDR1 SQVTM, CDR2 ANQGSEA. The CDR3 runs 17 residues. Here the CDR3 reads CSVEYLLTGVLQETQYF. DNA of the CDR3: TGCAGCGTTGAATACTTGTTAACAGGGGTCCTACAAGAGACCCAGTACTTC.

This clone was found a few times. The chain combines TRBV7-9 with TRBJ2-1; 7 nucleotides align to TRBD1. V shed 7 bases and J 3 bases; nucleotides not matched to a gene: 6. CDR3 length: 14 amino acids. Germline V gives CDR1 SEHNR, CDR2 FQNEAQ (reference sequence). For the CDR3, the DNA is TGTGCCAGCATGTGGGACAGTGTCTACAATGAGCAGTTCTTC. Its protein product is CASMWDSVYNEQFF.

The chain combines TRBV4-3 with TRBJ2-7; D remains ambiguous. This CDR3 comprises 14 residues. The V gene lost 1 base and the J gene lost 2 bases, with 9 bases spanning the gap. The germline CDR1 and CDR2 sequences are LGHNA and YSLEER. DNA of the CDR3: TGCGCCAGCAGCCAAGTTATTGGAACCTACGAGCAGTACTTC. Translation gives CASSQVIGTYEQYF.

This chain uses TRBV14 with TRBJ2-3; perhaps TRBD2 as D (5 bases). The CDR3 contains 15 residues. Germline V gene sequence: CDR1 SGHDN, CDR2 FVKESK. V was trimmed by 2 bases and J by 1 base, leaving 10 bases between them. CDR3 DNA sequence: TGTGCCAGCAGCCAAATGCGGGTCCGCACAGATACGCAGTATTTT. Its translation is CASSQMRVRTDTQYF.

The CDR3 nucleotides are TGTGCCAGCAGCGTAGTACAGGCGAACACCGGGGAGCTGTTTTTT. Amino acid sequence: CASSVVQANTGELFF. V gene TRBV9 combines with J gene TRBJ2-2; perhaps TRBD1 as D (5 bases). With 0 bases removed from V and 0 bases from J, the gap between germline ends came to 6 bases. The CDR3 sequence is 15 residues long. CDR1 SGDLS and CDR2 YYNGEE come from the germline V gene.

About this clone itself: The sample contains more than one DNA sequence encoding this CDR3. This chain joins TRBV25-1 and TRBJ2-1, with unresolved D. Germline loops: CDR1 MGHDK, CDR2 SYGVNS. With 3 bases removed from V and 0 bases from J, the gap between germline ends came to 9 bases. This CDR3 spans 15 amino acids. The CDR3 nucleotides read TGTGCCAGCAGTGATCTGGCAGTCTCCTACAATGAGCAGTTCTTC. The encoded protein is CASSDLAVSYNEQFF.

This clone occurred a few times. The V gene is TRBV2, the J gene TRBJ2-5; unclear D gene. Germline loops: CDR1 SNHLY, CDR2 FYNNEI. The V end lost 7 bases, the J end lost 5 bases, and 11 bases lay between the germline ends. The CDR3 is 12 residues long. This CDR3 reads CASKSQWETQYF. The CDR3, as DNA: TGTGCCAGCAAGTCTCAATGGGAGACCCAGTACTTC.

The chain carries TRBV7-6 and TRBJ2-1, with a weak D call TRBD2 (5 bases). There are 14 residues in the CDR3. V lost 3 bases and J 8 bases, leaving 14 bases between the germline ends. Germline loops: CDR1 SGHVS, CDR2 FNYEAQ. The CDR3 reads CASSFYSLRDEQFF. The CDR3 DNA is TGTGCCAGCAGCTTTTATTCATTGAGGGATGAGCAGTTCTTC.

The chain carries TRBV13 and TRBJ2-5; 8 nucleotides agree with TRBD1. This CDR3 region has 14 residues. The germline V gene has CDR1 PRHDT and CDR2 FYEKMQ (reference sequence). The J segment lost 1 base and the V segment lost 6 bases, leaving 4 bases of the junction unmatched. The CDR3, as DNA: TGTGCCAGCAGGCGGGGACAGGCCCAAGAGACCCAGTACTTC. This translates into CASRRGQAQETQYF.

This clone has a handful of counts. The CDR3 sequence is CASSVGGTAGFNNEQFF. CDR3 in DNA: TGTGCCAGCAGCGTAGGAGGGACGGCGGGATTCAACAATGAGCAGTTCTTC. The chain has TRBV9 and TRBJ2-1; D is possibly TRBD2 (6 bases). Deletions cut 0 bases from V and 5 bases from J, with 18 bases between. The CDR3 is made up of 17 amino acids. The germline V gene encodes CDR1 SGDLS and CDR2 YYNGEE.

The chain carries TRBV19 and TRBJ2-1; a weak D match, TRBD1 (6 bases). The V end was cut by 7 bases, the J end by 4 bases, with 11 bases between. Germline V gene data show CDR1 as LNHDA and CDR2 as SQIVND (reference sequence). The CDR3 contains 13 residues. The CDR3 nucleotides read TGTGCCAGTATTGGGGGCTTTTACAATGAGCAGTTCTTC. It is translated as CASIGGFYNEQFF.

The rearrangement links TRBV28 to TRBJ1-2; 7 nucleotides match TRBD1. The V segment lost 7 bases and the J segment 4 bases; nucleotides outside the gene matches: 6. The CDR3 loop spans 13 amino acids. Germline CDR1 MDHEN, CDR2 SYDVKM. The CDR3 DNA reads as TGTGCCAGCACCGAGGGACAGTCCTATGGCTACACCTTC. Translation: CASTEGQSYGYTF.

In its sample, this clone was seen once. The genes are TRBV10-3 and TRBJ2-5; TRBD1 is a possible D gene (5 bases). The V end lost 6 bases, the J end lost 2 bases, and 10 bases lay between the germline ends. The germline V gene encodes CDR1 ENHRY and CDR2 SYGVKD. The CDR3 totals 13 residues. CDR3 nucleotides: TGTGCCATCAGAATAGGGGTTCAAGAGACCCAGTACTTC. It specifies CAIRIGVQETQYF.

This clone was counted a few times. Distinct nucleotide sequences in the sample also encode this CDR3. V and J are TRBV9 and TRBJ2-1; D might be TRBD2 (6 bases). The V gene's germline CDR1 is SGDLS and CDR2 YYNGEE. V was clipped by 2 bases and J by 0 bases, with 6 bases between them. The CDR3 extends over 14 amino acids. The CDR3 DNA is TGTGCCAGCAGCGTCGGGGGCTCCTACAATGAGCAGTTCTTC. This translates into CASSVGGSYNEQFF.

A few counts support this clone. V and J are TRBV25-1 and TRBJ1-1, with D possibly matching TRBD1 (5 bases). The CDR3 spans 11 residues. Germline V lookup: CDR1 MGHDK, CDR2 SYGVNS. Trimming left V 11 bases short and J 5 bases short, with 12 bases between. CDR3 DNA sequence: TGTGCCGCGGGGGGTTGGACTGAAGCTTTCTTT. This sequence encodes CAAGGWTEAFF.

The chain has TRBV4-1 and TRBJ2-3; D unresolved. With 3 bases removed from V and 3 bases from J, the gap between germline ends came to 7 bases. The CDR3 covers 13 residues. Germline values: CDR1 MGHRA, CDR2 YSYEKL. CDR3 protein: CASSHLDTDTQYF. The CDR3 nucleotides read TGCGCCAGCAGCCACTTGGATACAGATACGCAGTATTTT.

This clone has just a few counts. This chain links TRBV9 with TRBJ2-7; D not certain. The ends were cut back, 4 bases at V and 0 bases at J, with 11 bases in the middle. CDR3 length: 14 residues. Germline CDR1 and CDR2: SGDLS and YYNGEE. CDR3 bases: TGTGCCAGCAGCCTCCTCAGGAACTCCTACGAGCAGTACTTC. As protein: CASSLLRNSYEQYF.

The chain carries TRBV7-9 and TRBJ2-1; D unresolved. The V and J ends lost 0 bases and 6 bases respectively, with 15 bases between them. This CDR3 is built from 16 residues. Germline loops: CDR1 SEHNR, CDR2 FQNEAQ (reference sequence). The CDR3 DNA reads TGTGCCAGCAGCTTAGCCGAGCTAGTCGTCCTCAATGAGCAGTTCTTC. This translates into CASSLAELVVLNEQFF.

The chain couples TRBV30 to TRBJ1-1; no definite D call. Germline CDR1 is GTSNPN and CDR2 is SVGIG (reference sequence). V was shortened by 3 bases and J by 3 bases, with 11 bases between the two germline ends. There are 13 residues in the CDR3. CDR3 in DNA: TGTGCCTGGAGGATGAGGCGGGACACTGAAGCTTTCTTT. This gives the protein CAWRMRRDTEAFF.

The genes are TRBV13 and TRBJ1-2, with D perhaps matching TRBD1 (6 bases). Trimming took off 5 bases at V and 4 bases at J, with 11 bases between the two ends. Germline V lookup: CDR1 PRHDT, CDR2 FYEKMQ (reference sequence). The CDR3 is 13 amino acids. CDR3 protein: CASSATGFYGYTF. CDR3 in DNA: TGTGCCAGCAGCGCGACAGGATTCTATGGCTACACCTTC.